This T cell receptor beta chain was identified during a study of cytotoxic CD8 clonotypes in ibrutinib-treated CLL. Study information: Response samples followed a median 12 months of treatment, range 6 to 36.

Measured with immunoSEQ multiplex PCR; TCRdb has only the in-frame clones, and not every one. This table holds some 350,000 clones, about 61% found once. The TCR was taken from a human donor with chronic lymphocytic leukemia. The source material was PBMCs, sampled after 36 months of ibrutinib treatment.

CDR3 residues: CASIGQEGYEQYF. The CDR3 nucleotides read TGTGCCAGCATTGGACAGGAGGGGTACGAGCAGTACTTC. This sequence joins TRBV27 and TRBJ2-7; TRBD1 might be the D (7 bases). The V end lost 7 bases, the J end lost 4 bases, and 14 bases lay between the germline ends. The CDR3 spans 13 residues. Looked up from germline, CDR1 is MNHEY and CDR2 is SMNVEV (reference sequence).